This note documents a single T cell receptor beta chain sequence. There is no known antigen for this receptor. Per-base quality was not reported, and no clone a single base away is much larger than it. The data are from a study of blood T cell repertoires in COVID-19 (dated by TCRdb to 2019 to 2021). In the study overall: Samples from collaborators originated in the United States, Italy and Spain and spanned both the acute and convalescent phases of COVID-19. The prospective study material was composed of cDNA or gDNA derived from T cells, B-cell-depleted T cells, or PBMCs. Subjects who had been exposed to COVID-19, were actively infected with it, or had recovered from it provided the deeply sampled blood TCRbeta repertoires that made up the dataset. The repertoires were released in a freely available public database meant as a resource for research on the immune response to SARS-CoV-2. The samples were drawn from two sources: the first 160 participants of the ongoing ImmuneRACE study, and fewer than 1,500 subjects contributed by 6 global collaborators. The sample metadata nearly always contained a de-identified subject ID, COVID-19 status, age in years and sex. Where available, HLA class I and class II types were obtained from metadata supplied by the sample provider rather than from assay-based typing.

Whole blood was collected in K2EDTA tubes by collaborating institutions according to the institutions' own protocols. For TCRbeta analysis, collaborators shipped samples in one of three forms: frozen whole blood, isolated PBMCs, or DNA extracted from either of those sample types. General conclusions and limits of the study: The amount of clinical and demographic metadata varied by source and participant and was provided uncurated.

TCRbeta CDR3 regions were amplified from genomic DNA using the immunoSEQ Assay, a bias-controlled multiplex PCR. The authors' pipeline ran thus. Within the assay, amplification of reference gene primers was used to estimate how many nucleated cells each sample contained. To quantify the absolute abundance of each unique TCRbeta CDR3 rearrangement, sequence reads were collapsed and filtered. Productive Simpson clonality was computed per sample as the square root of Simpson's diversity index over productive rearrangements. TCRdb holds this immuneACCESS table with in-frame rearrangements only. Some clones are missing; in checked studies, unresolved V genes explain under half, and the rest has no known cause. V and J calls and clone size are as listed in that table; D and trimming were resolved from the DNA. The sample has some 190,000 clones on record, approximately 89% of them singletons. The ten largest clones take up 6.5% to 10% of the sample.

The V end gives up 2 bases and the J end 5 bases, leaving 7 bases in the junction not matched to a gene. Based on the germline V gene, the CDR1 and CDR2 sequences are SNHLY and FYNNEI. The cysteine opens and the phenylalanine closes a CDR3 of 16 amino acids. Only the CDR3 portion is preserved as DNA: 48 bases, with reading frame beginning at the first base. The chain was built from TRBV2 and TRBJ2-3; TRBD2 matches 10 bases in the middle. This receptor was taken from a woman aged 55-70 years with acute or convalescent COVID-19. The material sequenced was peripheral blood. In nucleotides, the sequence is TGTGCCAGCAGTGAACGGCTAGCGGGAGTAGGAGATACGCAGTATTTT. It translates as CASSERLAGVGDTQYF.